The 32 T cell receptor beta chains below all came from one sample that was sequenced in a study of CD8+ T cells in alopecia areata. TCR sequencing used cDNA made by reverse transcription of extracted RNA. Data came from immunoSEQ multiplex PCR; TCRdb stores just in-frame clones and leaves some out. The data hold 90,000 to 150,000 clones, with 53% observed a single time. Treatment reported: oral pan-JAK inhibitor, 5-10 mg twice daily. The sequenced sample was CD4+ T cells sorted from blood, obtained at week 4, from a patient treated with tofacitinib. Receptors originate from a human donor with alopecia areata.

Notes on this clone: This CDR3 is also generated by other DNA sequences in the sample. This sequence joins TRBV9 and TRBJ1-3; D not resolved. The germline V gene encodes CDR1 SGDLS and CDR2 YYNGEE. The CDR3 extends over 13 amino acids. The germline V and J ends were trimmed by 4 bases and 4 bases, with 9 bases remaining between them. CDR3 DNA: TGTGCCAGCAGCCCAGCGGGGGGAAACACCATATATTTT. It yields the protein CASSPAGGNTIYF.

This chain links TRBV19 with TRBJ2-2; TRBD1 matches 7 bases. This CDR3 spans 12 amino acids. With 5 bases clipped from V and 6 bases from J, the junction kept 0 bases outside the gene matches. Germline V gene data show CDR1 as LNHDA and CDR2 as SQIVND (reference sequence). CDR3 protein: CASSDRAGELFF. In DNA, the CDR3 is TGTGCCAGTAGTGACAGGGCCGGGGAGCTGTTTTTT.

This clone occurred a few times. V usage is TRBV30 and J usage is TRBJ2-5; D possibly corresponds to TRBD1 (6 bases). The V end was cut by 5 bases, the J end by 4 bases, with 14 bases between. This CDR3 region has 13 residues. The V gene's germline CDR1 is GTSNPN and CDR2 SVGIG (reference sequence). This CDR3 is CAWGGRIGETQYF. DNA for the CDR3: TGTGCCTGGGGGGGCCGGATCGGAGAGACCCAGTACTTC.

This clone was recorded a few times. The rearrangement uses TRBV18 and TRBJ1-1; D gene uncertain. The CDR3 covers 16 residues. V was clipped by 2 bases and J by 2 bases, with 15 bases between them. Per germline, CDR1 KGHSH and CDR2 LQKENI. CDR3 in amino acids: CASSPGVTARNTEAFF. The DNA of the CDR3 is TGTGCCAGCTCACCAGGCGTAACAGCCCGTAACACTGAAGCTTTCTTT. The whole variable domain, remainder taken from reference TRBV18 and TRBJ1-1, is NAGVMQNPRHLVRRRGQEARLRCSPMKGHSHVYWYRQLPEEGLKFMVYLQKENIIDESGMPKERFSAEFPKEGPSILRIQQVVRGDSAAYFCASSPGVTARNTEAFFGQGTRLTVV.

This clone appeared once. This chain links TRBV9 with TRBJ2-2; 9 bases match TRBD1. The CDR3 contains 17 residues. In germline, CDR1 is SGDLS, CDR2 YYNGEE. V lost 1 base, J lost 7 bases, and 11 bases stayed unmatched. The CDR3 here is CASSVTGTGSLIGELFF. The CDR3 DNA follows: TGTGCCAGCAGCGTAACCGGGACAGGGAGTTTGATCGGGGAGCTGTTTTTT.

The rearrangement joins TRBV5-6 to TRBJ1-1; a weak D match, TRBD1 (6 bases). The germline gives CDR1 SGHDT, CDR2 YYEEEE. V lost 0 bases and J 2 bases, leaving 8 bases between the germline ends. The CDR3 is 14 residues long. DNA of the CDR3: TGTGCCAGCAGCTTGGTGGGGGGCAACACTGAAGCTTTCTTT. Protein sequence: CASSLVGGNTEAFF.

CDR3 in DNA: TGTGCCAGCAGACCAGTGGGCAGGGCGAGCACCGGGGAGCTGTTTTTT. The encoded protein is CASRPVGRASTGELFF. The genes are TRBV7-8 and TRBJ2-2; tentative D call: TRBD1 (5 bases). The V gene lost 6 bases and the J gene lost 4 bases, with 18 bases spanning the gap. This CDR3 comprises 16 residues. Germline V CDR1 and CDR2: SGHVS, FQNEAQ.

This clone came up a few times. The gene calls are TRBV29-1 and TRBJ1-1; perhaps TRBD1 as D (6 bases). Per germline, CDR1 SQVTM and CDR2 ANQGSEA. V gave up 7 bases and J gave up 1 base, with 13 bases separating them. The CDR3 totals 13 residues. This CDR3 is CSGDRTENTEAFF. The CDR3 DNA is TGCAGCGGGGATAGGACAGAGAACACTGAAGCTTTCTTT.

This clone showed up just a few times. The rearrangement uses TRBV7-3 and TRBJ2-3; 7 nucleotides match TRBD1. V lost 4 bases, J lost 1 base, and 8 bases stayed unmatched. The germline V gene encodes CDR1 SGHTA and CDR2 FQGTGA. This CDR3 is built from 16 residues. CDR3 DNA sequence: TGTGCCAGCAGCTACAGGGGTGGATCGGGCACAGATACGCAGTATTTT. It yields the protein CASSYRGGSGTDTQYF.

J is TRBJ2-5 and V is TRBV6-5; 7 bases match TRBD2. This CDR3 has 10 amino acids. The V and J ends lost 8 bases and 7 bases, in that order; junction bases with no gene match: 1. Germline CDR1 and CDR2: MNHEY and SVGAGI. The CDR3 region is CASRGGTQYF. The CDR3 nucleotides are TGTGCCAGCCGCGGGGGGACCCAGTACTTC.

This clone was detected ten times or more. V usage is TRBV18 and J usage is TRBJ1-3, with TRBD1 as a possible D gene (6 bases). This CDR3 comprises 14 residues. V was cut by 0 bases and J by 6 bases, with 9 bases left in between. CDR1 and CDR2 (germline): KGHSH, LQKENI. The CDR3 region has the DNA TGTGCCAGCTCACCACCCGGACAGTCAAACACCATATATTTT. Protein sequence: CASSPPGQSNTIYF.

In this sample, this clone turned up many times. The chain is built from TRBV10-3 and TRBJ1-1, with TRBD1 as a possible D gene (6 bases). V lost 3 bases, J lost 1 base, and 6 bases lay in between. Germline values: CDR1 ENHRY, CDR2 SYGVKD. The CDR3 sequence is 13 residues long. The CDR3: CAISEGGNTEAFF. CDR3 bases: TGTGCCATCAGTGAAGGGGGGAACACTGAAGCTTTCTTT.

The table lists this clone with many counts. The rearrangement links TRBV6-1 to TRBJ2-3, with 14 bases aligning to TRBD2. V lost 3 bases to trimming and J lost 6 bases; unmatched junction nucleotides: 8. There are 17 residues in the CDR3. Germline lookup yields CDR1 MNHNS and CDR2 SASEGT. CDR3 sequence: CASSDSGLAGAGDTQYF. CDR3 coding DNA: TGTGCCAGCAGTGATTCGGGACTAGCGGGGGCCGGCGATACGCAGTATTTT.

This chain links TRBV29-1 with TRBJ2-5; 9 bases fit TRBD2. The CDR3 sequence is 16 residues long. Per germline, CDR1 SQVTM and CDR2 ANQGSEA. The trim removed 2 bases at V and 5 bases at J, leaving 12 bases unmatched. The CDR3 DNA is TGCAGCGTTGAACCCCCCCGGCGGGAGGGCCGGGAGACCCAGTACTTC. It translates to CSVEPPRREGRETQYF.

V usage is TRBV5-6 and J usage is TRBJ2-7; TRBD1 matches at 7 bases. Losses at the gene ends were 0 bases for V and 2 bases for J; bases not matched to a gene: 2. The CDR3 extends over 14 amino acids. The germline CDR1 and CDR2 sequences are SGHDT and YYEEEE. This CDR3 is CASSLGQGPYEQYF. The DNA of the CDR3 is TGTGCCAGCAGCTTGGGACAGGGACCCTACGAGCAGTACTTC.

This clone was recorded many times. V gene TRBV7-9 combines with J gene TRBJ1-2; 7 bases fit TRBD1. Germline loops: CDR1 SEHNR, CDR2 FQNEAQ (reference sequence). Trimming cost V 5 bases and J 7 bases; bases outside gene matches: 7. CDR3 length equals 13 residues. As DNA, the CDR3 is TGTGCCAGCAGCCGGCGGGGACAGCGTGGCTACACCTTC. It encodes CASSRRGQRGYTF.

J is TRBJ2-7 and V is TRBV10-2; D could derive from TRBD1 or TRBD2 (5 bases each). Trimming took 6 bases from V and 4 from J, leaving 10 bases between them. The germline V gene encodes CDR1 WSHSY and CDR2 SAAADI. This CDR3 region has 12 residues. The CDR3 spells CASSQGAYEQYF. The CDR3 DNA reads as TGCGCCAGCAGCCAGGGAGCGTACGAGCAGTACTTC.

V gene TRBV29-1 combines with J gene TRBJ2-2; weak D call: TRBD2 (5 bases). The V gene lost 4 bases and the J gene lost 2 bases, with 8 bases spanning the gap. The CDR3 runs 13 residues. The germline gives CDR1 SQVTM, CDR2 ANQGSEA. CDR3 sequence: CSVAAVNTGELFF. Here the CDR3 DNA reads TGCAGCGTTGCAGCGGTTAACACCGGGGAGCTGTTTTTT.

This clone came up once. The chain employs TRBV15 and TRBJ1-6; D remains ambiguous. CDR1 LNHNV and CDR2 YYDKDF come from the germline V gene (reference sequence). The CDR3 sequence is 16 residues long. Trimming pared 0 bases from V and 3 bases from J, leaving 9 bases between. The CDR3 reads CATSRDRSVYNSPLHF. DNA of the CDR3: TGTGCCACCAGCAGAGATCGGAGTGTCTATAATTCACCCCTCCACTTT.

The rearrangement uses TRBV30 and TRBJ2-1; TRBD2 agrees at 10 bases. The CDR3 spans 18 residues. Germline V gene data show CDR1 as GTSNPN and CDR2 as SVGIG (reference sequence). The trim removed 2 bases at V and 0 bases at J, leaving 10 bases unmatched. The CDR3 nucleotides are TGTGCCTGGAGTAGAGGTAGCGGGAGGTCGAGCTCCTACAATGAGCAGTTCTTC. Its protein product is CAWSRGSGRSSSYNEQFF.

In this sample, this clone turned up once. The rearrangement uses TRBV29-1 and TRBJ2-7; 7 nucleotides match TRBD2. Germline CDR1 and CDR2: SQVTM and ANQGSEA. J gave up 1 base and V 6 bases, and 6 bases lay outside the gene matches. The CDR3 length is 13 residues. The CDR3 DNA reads TGCAGCGTACCCTCGGGGGGTTCCTACGAGCAGTACTTC. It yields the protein CSVPSGGSYEQYF.

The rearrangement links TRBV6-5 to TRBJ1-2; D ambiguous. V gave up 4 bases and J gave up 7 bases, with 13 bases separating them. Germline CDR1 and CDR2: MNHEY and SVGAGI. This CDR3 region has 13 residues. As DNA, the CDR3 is TGTGCCAGCAGTTTCCAGCACCTTAGTGGCTACACCTTC. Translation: CASSFQHLSGYTF.

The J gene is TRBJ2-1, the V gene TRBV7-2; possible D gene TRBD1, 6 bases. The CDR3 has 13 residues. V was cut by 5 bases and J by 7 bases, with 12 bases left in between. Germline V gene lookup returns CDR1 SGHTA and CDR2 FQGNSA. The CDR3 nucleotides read TGTGCCAGCAGCCTCTACAGGGCTAATGAGCAGTTCTTC. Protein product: CASSLYRANEQFF.

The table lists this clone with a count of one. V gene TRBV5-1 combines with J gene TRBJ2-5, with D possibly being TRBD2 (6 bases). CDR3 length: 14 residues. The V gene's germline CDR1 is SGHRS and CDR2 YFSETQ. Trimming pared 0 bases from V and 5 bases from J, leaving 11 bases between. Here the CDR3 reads CASSLAGAGETQYF. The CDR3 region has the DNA TGCGCCAGCAGCTTGGCGGGAGCCGGGGAGACCCAGTACTTC.

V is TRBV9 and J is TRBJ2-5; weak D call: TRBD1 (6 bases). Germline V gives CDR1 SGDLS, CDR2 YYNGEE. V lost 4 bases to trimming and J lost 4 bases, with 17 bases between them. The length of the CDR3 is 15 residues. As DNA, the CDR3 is TGTGCCAGCAGCCCCACGGACAGAACGGGAGAGACCCAGTACTTC. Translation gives CASSPTDRTGETQYF.

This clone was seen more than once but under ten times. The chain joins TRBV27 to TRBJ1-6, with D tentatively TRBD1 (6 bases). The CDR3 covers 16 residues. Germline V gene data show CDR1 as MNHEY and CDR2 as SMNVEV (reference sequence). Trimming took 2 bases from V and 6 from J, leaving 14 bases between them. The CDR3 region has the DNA TGTGCCAGCAGTTTAAGGGGTGAAGGGGGTAATTCACCCCTCCACTTT. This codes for CASSLRGEGGNSPLHF.

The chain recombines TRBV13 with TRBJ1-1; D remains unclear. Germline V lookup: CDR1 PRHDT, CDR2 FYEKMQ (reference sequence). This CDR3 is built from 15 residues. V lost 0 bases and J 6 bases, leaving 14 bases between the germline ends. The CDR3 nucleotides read TGTGCCAGCAGCTTAGGATACCCGAGGTCCTCTGAAGCTTTCTTT. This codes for CASSLGYPRSSEAFF.

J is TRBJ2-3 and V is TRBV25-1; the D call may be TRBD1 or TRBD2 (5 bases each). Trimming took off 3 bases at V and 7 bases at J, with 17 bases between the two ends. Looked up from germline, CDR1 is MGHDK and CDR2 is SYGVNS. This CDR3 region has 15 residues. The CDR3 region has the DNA TGTGCCAGCAGTGACTACGGGGCCAGGCCATATACGCAGTATTTT. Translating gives CASSDYGARPYTQYF.

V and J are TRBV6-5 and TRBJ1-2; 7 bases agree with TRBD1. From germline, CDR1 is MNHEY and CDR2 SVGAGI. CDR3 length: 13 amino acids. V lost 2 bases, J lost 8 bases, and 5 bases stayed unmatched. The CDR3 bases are TGTGCCAGCAGTTACGCCCAGGGGGGCGGCTACACCTTC. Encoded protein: CASSYAQGGGYTF.

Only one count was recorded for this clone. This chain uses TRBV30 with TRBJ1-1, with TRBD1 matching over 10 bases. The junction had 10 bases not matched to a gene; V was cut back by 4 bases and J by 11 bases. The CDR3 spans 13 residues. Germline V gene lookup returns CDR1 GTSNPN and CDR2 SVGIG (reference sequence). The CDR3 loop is CAWTRQGASVAFF. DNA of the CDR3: TGTGCCTGGACCAGACAGGGGGCGAGCGTGGCTTTCTTT.

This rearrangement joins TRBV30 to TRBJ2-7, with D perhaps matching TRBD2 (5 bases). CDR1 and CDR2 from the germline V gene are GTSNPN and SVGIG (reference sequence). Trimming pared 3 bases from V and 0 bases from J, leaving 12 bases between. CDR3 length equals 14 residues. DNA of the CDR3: TGTGCCTGGAGAATCCCGGGATCCTCCTACGAGCAGTACTTC. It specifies CAWRIPGSSYEQYF.

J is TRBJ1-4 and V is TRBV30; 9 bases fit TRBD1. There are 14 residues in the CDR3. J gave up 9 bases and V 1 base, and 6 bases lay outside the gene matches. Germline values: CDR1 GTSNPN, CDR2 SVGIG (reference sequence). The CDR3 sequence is CAWSDRGRLKKLFF. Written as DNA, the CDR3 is TGTGCCTGGAGTGACAGGGGGCGATTGAAAAAACTGTTTTTT.